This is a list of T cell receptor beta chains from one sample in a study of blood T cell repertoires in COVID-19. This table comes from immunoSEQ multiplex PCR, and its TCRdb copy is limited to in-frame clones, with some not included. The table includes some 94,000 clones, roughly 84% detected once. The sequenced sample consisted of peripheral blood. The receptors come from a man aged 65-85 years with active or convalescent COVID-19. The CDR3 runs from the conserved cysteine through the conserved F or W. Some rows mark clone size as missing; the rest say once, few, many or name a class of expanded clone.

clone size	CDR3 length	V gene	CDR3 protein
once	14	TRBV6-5	CASSLAGGGETQYF
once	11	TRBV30	CAWSGRREQFF
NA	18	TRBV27	CASRPLGLAGEKAYEQYF
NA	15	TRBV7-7	CASSRLAGAPNEQFF
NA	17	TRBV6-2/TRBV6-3	CASSYDGQGAYNYGYTF
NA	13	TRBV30	CAWSVGRAGELFF
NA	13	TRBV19	CASSETGYNEQFF
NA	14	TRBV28	CASSSGGLGQPQHF
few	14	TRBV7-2	CASSLERGAHEQYF
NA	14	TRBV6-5	CATTTGASTDTQYF
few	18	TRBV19	CASSNRAEGYSGANVLTF
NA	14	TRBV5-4	CASSSRAEGETQYF
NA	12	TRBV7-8	CASSHPSGEKYF
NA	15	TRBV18	CASSSRQESYNEQFF
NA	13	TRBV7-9	CASSPRSDTEAFF
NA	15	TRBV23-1	CASRQRDRTRETQYF
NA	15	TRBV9	CASSPVPTYNSPLHF
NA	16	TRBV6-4	CASSDDLVGEGEKLFF
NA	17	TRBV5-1	CASSLEGGARMNTEAFF
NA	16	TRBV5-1	CASSPTASTNTGELFF
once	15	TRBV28	CASSTPGLHLETQYF
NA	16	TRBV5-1	CASSPGLAGVSYEQYF
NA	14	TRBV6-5	CASSPGGADYGYTF
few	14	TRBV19	CASSAGTGSEKLFF
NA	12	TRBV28	CASSRTGVEQYF
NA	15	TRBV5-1	CASSLAGQAVHEQFF
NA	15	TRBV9	CASSVGGRGNQPQHF
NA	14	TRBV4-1	CASSPQAGVEKLFF
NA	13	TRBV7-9	CASRASGTGELFF
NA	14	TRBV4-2	CASSQVEGVYGYTF
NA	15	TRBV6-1	CASSEEGTSQNIQYF
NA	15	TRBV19	CASSTTGISNYGYTF
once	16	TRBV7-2	CASSFNPSSPINEQYF
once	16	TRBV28	CASSPPPMTVSYEQYF
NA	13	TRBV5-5	CASSSQGFTEAFF
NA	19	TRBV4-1	CASSQERAGGRLGNQPQHF
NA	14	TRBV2	CASRVDRVNTEAFF
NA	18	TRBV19	CASSTPRTGGSSNQPQHF
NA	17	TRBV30	CAWSGHRDSLMNTEAFF
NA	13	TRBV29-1	CSVEGRGAYGYTF
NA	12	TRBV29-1	CSVQGSGNTIYF
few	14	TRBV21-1	CASSKERRTYEQYF
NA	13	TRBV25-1	CASSLRTGGESFF
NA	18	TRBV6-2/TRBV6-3	CASSGLAGAPSGANVLTF
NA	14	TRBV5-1	CASSSGQLNEKLFF